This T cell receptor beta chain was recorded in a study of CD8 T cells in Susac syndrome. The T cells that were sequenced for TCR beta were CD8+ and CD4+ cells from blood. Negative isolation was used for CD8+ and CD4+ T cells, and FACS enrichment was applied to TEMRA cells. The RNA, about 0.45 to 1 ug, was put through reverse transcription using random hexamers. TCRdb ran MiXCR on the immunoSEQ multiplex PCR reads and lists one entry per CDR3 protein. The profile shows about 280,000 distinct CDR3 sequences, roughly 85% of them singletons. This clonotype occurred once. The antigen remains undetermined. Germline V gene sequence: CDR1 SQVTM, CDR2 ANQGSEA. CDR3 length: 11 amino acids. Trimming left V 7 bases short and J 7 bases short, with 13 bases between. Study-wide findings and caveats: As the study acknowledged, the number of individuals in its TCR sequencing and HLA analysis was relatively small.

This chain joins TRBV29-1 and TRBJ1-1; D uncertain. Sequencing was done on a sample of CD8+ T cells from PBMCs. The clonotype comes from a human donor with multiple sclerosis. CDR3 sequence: CSAWGEGEAFF. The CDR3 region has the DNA TGCAGCGCGTGGGGTGAGGGTGAAGCTTTCTTT.